The 18 T cell receptor beta chains below come from one sample, sequenced in a study of cytomegalovirus exposure and HLA in healthy donors (dated by TCRdb to the late 2010s). The library was made by the immunoSEQ multiplex PCR assay. For the multiplex PCR, a mixture combining 60 forward primers for TCR Vbeta segments and 13 reverse primers for TCR Jbeta segments was used. TCRdb took this table from immuneACCESS and kept in-frame rearrangements with V and J called. Such tables lack part of the clones; where checked against another copy, unresolved V genes explain under half of the gap, and the rest is unexplained. The sample contains over 150,000 clones, around 75% of them found a single time. The ten largest clones add up to approximately 8% of the sample. The sequencing sample was made of PBMCs. The receptor source for this set is a man younger than 40 in good health and CMV-seropositive.

This clone was found once. The gene calls are TRBV5-1 and TRBJ2-5; 7 bases match TRBD1. CDR1 SGHRS and CDR2 YFSETQ come from the germline V gene. The ends lost 2 bases at V and 6 bases at J; junction bases unmatched: 7. The CDR3 has 14 residues. CDR3 DNA: TGCGCCAGCAGCTTATCTGACAGGGAGAAGACCCAGTACTTC. Its translation is CASSLSDREKTQYF.

This chain links TRBV9 with TRBJ1-2; D remains ambiguous. This CDR3 has 14 residues. V gave up 0 bases and J gave up 7 bases, with 13 bases separating them. CDR1 is SGDLS and CDR2 is YYNGEE in the germline V gene. CDR3 in amino acids: CASSVATREAGYTF. The CDR3 DNA reads as TGTGCCAGCAGCGTAGCTACGAGGGAGGCTGGCTACACCTTC.

This chain connects TRBV5-6 to TRBJ2-7; D is perhaps TRBD1 (6 bases). The V end was cut by 0 bases, the J end by 6 bases, with 7 bases between. Looked up from germline, CDR1 is SGHDT and CDR2 is YYEEEE. This CDR3 spans 12 amino acids. CDR3 DNA sequence: TGTGCCAGCAGCTTGGGGGGGCGCGAGCAGTACTTC. Amino acid sequence: CASSLGGREQYF.

The rearrangement joins TRBV19 to TRBJ2-1, with 12 bases aligning to TRBD2. Germline lookup yields CDR1 LNHDA and CDR2 SQIVND (reference sequence). There are 13 residues in the CDR3. V gave up 3 bases and J gave up 15 bases; unmatched junction bases: 6. CDR3 coding DNA: TGTGCCAGTAGTATGACTAGCGGGAGTCTTCTGTTCTTC. Residues: CASSMTSGSLLFF.

This clone was picked up one time. This chain uses TRBV10-3 with TRBJ2-1, with TRBD1 as a possible D gene (6 bases). V lost 5 bases to trimming and J lost 5 bases, with 10 bases between them. Looked up from germline, CDR1 is ENHRY and CDR2 is SYGVKD. The CDR3 contains 13 residues. CDR3 sequence reads: CAISLQGDNEQFF. The CDR3 nucleotides are TGTGCCATCAGTTTACAGGGTGACAATGAGCAGTTCTTC.

This clone was seen just once. The chain uses TRBV6-5 and TRBJ2-7; 8 bases fit TRBD1. Germline V CDR1 and CDR2: MNHEY, SVGAGI. V lost 6 bases to trimming and J lost 7 bases; unmatched junction nucleotides: 11. The CDR3 extends over 14 amino acids. The CDR3 is CASSLWGQAIEQYF. CDR3 sequence (DNA): TGTGCCAGCAGCCTCTGGGGACAGGCTATTGAGCAGTACTTC.

There are a few counts of this clone. This sequence joins TRBV2 and TRBJ2-5, with D maybe TRBD1 (6 bases). Germline V gene lookup returns CDR1 SNHLY and CDR2 FYNNEI. Trimming took 5 bases from V and 1 from J, leaving 8 bases between them. The CDR3 is 13 amino acids. CDR3 loop: CASSTGIQETQYF. The CDR3 nucleotides are TGTGCCAGCAGTACAGGGATCCAAGAGACCCAGTACTTC. Supplemented by reference TRBV2 and TRBJ2-5, the full variable domain reads EPEVTQTPSHQVTQMGQEVILRCVPISNHLYFYWYRQILGQKVEFLVSFYNNEISEKSEIFDDQFSVERPDGSNFTLKIRSTKLEDSAMYFCASSTGIQETQYFGPGTRLLVL.

The chain combines TRBV30 with TRBJ2-4; perhaps TRBD2 as D (6 bases). Germline CDR1 reads GTSNPN; CDR2 reads SVGIG (reference sequence). V was trimmed by 5 bases and J by 0 bases, leaving 11 bases between them. This CDR3 comprises 14 residues. The chain's CDR3 is CAWGTSVAKNIQYF. DNA of the CDR3: TGTGCCTGGGGGACTTCCGTAGCCAAAAACATTCAGTACTTC.

The chain links TRBV25-1 to TRBJ1-1; D unclear. This CDR3 has 14 residues. Germline V lookup: CDR1 MGHDK, CDR2 SYGVNS. Trimming pared 6 bases from V and 3 bases from J, leaving 14 bases between. The CDR3 reads CASSEPSSDTEAFF. CDR3 in DNA: TGTGCCAGCAGCGAGCCGAGTTCGGACACTGAAGCTTTCTTT.

The chain combines TRBV28 with TRBJ1-2; 8 nucleotides agree with TRBD1. There are 15 residues in the CDR3. V dropped 5 bases and J dropped 4; count of bases not matched to a gene: 9. Germline values: CDR1 MDHEN, CDR2 SYDVKM. DNA for the CDR3: TGTGCCAGCAGTGTAAATGGACAGGGTGGCTATGGCTACACCTTC. Translation: CASSVNGQGGYGYTF.

This clone was seen only once. The rearrangement joins TRBV7-3 to TRBJ1-5; 11 nucleotides match TRBD1. The CDR3 totals 17 residues. V shed 5 bases and J 6 bases; nucleotides not matched to a gene: 12. Germline V gene lookup returns CDR1 SGHTA and CDR2 FQGTGA. The CDR3 DNA reads TGTGCCAGCAGCAAGGGACAGGGGGAGGGTAGGGGTCAGCCCCAGCATTTT. Amino acid sequence: CASSKGQGEGRGQPQHF.

This chain connects TRBV30 to TRBJ1-1; D may be TRBD1 (5 bases). The germline gives CDR1 GTSNPN, CDR2 SVGIG (reference sequence). Trimming left V 3 bases short and J 4 bases short, with 15 bases between. The CDR3 covers 14 residues. CDR3 nucleotide sequence: TGTGCCTGGAGCCGCCCCACGGGGGGCACTGAAGCTTTCTTT. The encoded protein is CAWSRPTGGTEAFF. Drawing the rest from reference TRBV30 and TRBJ1-1, the complete variable domain is SQTIHQWPATLVQPVGSPLSLECTVEGTSNPNLYWYRQAAGRGLQLLFYSVGIGQISSEVPQNLSASRPQDRQFILSSKKLLLSDSGFYLCAWSRPTGGTEAFFGQGTRLTVV.

DNA of the CDR3: TGTGCCAGCAGCGAGCGGGGAGGGGTCGGCTATGGCTACACCTTC. Protein product: CASSERGGVGYGYTF. The genes are TRBV7-3 and TRBJ1-2; D is perhaps TRBD1 (5 bases). Trimming removed 5 bases at V and 4 bases at J, with 17 bases between. This CDR3 spans 15 amino acids. Germline CDR1 and CDR2: SGHTA and FQGTGA.

The V call is TRBV2, the J call TRBJ2-4; 8 bases are a match to TRBD2. The germline V gene encodes CDR1 SNHLY and CDR2 FYNNEI. The CDR3 runs to 15 residues. The J segment lost 7 bases and the V segment lost 2 bases, leaving 7 bases of the junction unmatched. CDR3: CASSETRGGGNIQYF. CDR3 DNA sequence: TGTGCCAGCAGTGAAACCCGGGGGGGAGGGAACATTCAGTACTTC.

The V gene is TRBV19, the J gene TRBJ1-5; possible D gene TRBD1, 6 bases. V was clipped by 6 bases and J by 3 bases, with 21 bases between them. Germline assignment: CDR1 LNHDA and CDR2 SQIVND (reference sequence). The length of the CDR3 is 17 residues. The CDR3 region has the DNA TGTGCCAGTAGAACCCTCGAGGGAGGGGGACACAATCAGCCCCAGCATTTT. It codes for CASRTLEGGGHNQPQHF.

The sample holds a few counts of this clone. The V and J genes are TRBV2 and TRBJ2-2, with TRBD1 matching over 9 bases. CDR3 length equals 16 residues. V shed 6 bases, J shed 4 bases, and the junction held 9 bases outside the gene matches. The germline CDR1 and CDR2 sequences are SNHLY and FYNNEI. The CDR3 coding sequence is TGTGCCAGCAGGGTTACAGGGGGCGCGGGCACCGGGGAGCTGTTTTTT. Translation: CASRVTGGAGTGELFF.

The chain combines TRBV11-2 with TRBJ2-3; TRBD2 matches at 10 bases. The CDR3 contains 14 residues. The V gene's germline CDR1 is SGHAT and CDR2 FQNNGV. The V segment lost 4 bases and the J segment 4 bases; nucleotides outside the gene matches: 2. The chain's CDR3 is CASSSSGGADTQYF. Written as DNA, the CDR3 is TGTGCCAGCAGCTCTAGCGGGGGAGCAGATACGCAGTATTTT.

This chain links TRBV28 with TRBJ1-3; 10 nucleotides match TRBD1. This CDR3 is built from 16 residues. V gave up 4 bases and J gave up 3 bases; unmatched junction bases: 6. Per the germline V gene, CDR1 is MDHEN and CDR2 is SYDVKM. The CDR3, as DNA: TGTGCCAGCAGTTATGGGACAGGGGATTATGGAAACACCATATATTTT. Its translation: CASSYGTGDYGNTIYF.